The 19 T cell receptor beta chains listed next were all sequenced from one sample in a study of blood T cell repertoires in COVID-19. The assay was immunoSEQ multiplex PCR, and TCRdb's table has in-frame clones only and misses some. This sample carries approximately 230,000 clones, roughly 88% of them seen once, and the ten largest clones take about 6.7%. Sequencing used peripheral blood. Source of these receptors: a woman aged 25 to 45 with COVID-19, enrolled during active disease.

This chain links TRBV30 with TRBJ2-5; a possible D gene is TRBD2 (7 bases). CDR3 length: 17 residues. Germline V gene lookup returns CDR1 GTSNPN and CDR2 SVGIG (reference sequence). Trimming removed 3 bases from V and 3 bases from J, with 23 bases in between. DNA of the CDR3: TGTGCCTGGAGCGAATGGGGGGCGAGACTAGCTGAAGAGACCCAGTACTTC. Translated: CAWSEWGARLAEETQYF.

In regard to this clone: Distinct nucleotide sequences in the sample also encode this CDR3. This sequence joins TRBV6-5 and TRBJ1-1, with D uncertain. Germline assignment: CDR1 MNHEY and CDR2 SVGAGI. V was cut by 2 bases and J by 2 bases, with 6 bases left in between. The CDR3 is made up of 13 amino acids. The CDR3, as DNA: TGTGCCAGCAGTTACGGGCCCAACACTGAAGCTTTCTTT. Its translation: CASSYGPNTEAFF.

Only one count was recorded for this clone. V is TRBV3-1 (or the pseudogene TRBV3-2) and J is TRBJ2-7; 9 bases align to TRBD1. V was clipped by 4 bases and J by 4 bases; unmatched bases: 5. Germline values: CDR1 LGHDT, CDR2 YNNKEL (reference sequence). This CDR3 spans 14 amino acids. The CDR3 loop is CASSRSGTGYEQYF. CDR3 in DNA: TGTGCCAGCAGCCGCTCCGGGACAGGGTACGAGCAGTACTTC.

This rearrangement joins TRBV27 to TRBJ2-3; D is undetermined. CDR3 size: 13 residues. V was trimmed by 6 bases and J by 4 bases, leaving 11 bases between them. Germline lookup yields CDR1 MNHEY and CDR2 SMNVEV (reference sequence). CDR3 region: CASRRYLADTQYF. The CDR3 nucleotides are TGTGCCAGCAGGCGTTATTTAGCAGATACGCAGTATTTT.

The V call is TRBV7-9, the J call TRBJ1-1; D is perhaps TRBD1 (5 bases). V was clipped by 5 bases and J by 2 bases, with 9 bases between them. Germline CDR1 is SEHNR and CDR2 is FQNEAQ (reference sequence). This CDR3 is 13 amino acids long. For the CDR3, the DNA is TGTGCCAGCAGCCGACAGATTAACACTGAAGCTTTCTTT. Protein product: CASSRQINTEAFF.

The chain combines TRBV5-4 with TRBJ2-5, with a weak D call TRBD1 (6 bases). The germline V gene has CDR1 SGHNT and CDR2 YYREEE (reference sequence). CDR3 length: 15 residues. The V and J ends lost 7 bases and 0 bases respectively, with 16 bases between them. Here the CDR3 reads CASSWGTTDQETQYF. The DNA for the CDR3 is TGTGCCAGCTCCTGGGGGACAACTGACCAAGAGACCCAGTACTTC.

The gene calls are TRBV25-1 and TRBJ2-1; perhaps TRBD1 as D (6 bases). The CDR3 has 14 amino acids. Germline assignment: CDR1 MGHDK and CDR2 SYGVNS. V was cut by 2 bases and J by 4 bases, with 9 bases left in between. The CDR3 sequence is CASSENRDYNEQFF. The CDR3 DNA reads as TGTGCCAGCAGTGAAAACAGGGATTACAATGAGCAGTTCTTC.

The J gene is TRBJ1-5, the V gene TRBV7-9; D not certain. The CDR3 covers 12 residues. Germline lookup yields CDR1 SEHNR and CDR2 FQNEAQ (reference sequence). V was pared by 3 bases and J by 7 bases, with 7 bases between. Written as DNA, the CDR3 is TGTGCCAGCAGCTTTAGTTACCAGCCCCAGCATTTT. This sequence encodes CASSFSYQPQHF.

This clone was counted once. The CDR3 protein is CASSLARTSGNEQFF. The CDR3 region has the DNA TGTGCCAGCAGCTTAGCCAGGACTAGCGGCAATGAGCAGTTCTTC. This chain uses TRBV7-8 with TRBJ2-1; 10 nucleotides align to TRBD2. Germline V gene lookup returns CDR1 SGHVS and CDR2 FQNEAQ. The CDR3 loop spans 15 amino acids. V gave up 0 bases and J gave up 6 bases; unmatched junction bases: 2.

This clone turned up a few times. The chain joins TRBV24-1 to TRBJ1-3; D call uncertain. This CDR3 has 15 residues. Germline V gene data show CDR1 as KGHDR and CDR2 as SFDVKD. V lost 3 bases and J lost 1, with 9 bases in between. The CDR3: CATSDPSGSGNTIYF. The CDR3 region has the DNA TGTGCCACCAGTGATCCCTCGGGATCTGGAAACACCATATATTTT.

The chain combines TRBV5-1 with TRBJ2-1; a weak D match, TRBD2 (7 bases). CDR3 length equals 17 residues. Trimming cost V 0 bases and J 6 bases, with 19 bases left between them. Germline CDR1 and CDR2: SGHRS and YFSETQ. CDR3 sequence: CASSLAPRGGSPNEQFF. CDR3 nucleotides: TGCGCCAGCAGCTTGGCTCCCAGGGGCGGGAGTCCCAATGAGCAGTTCTTC.

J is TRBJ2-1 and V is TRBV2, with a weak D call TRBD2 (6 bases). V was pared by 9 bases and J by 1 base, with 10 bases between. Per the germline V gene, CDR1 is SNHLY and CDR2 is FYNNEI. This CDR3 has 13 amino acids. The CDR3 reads CASRLGSYNEQFF. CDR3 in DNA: TGTGCCAGTAGACTAGGGTCCTACAATGAGCAGTTCTTC. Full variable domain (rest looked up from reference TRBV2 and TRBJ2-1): EPEVTQTPSHQVTQMGQEVILRCVPISNHLYFYWYRQILGQKVEFLVSFYNNEISEKSEIFDDQFSVERPDGSNFTLKIRSTKLEDSAMYFCASRLGSYNEQFFGPGTRLTVL.

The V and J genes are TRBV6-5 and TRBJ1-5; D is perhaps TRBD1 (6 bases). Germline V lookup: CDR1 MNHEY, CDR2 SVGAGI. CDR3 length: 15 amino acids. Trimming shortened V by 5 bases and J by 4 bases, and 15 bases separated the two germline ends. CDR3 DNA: TGTGCCAGCAGTCAGCAGCCCACAGGGAATCAGCCCCAGCATTTT. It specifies CASSQQPTGNQPQHF.

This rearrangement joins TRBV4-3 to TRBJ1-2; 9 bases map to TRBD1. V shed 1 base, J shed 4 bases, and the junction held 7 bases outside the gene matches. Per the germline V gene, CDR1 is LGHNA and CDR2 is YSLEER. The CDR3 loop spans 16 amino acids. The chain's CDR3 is CASSQGDRGKTYGYTF. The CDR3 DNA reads TGCGCCAGCAGCCAAGGTGACAGGGGGAAAACCTATGGCTACACCTTC.

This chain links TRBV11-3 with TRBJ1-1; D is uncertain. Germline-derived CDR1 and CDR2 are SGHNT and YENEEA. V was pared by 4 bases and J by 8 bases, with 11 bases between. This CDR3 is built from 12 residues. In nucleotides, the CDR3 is TGTGCCAGCAGCTACGGACTGACAGAAGCTTTCTTT. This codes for CASSYGLTEAFF.

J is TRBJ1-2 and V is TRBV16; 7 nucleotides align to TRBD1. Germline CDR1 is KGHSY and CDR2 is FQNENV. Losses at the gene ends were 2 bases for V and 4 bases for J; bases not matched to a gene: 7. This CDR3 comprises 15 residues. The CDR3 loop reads CASSQRSTGIYGYTF. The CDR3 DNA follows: TGTGCCAGCAGCCAACGCTCGACAGGGATCTATGGCTACACCTTC.

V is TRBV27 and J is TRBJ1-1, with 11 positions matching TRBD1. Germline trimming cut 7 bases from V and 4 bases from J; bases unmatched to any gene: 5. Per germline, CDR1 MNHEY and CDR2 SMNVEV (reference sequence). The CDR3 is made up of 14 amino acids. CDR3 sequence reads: CASTRDRGGTEAFF. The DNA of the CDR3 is TGTGCCAGCACCAGGGACAGGGGGGGCACTGAAGCTTTCTTT.

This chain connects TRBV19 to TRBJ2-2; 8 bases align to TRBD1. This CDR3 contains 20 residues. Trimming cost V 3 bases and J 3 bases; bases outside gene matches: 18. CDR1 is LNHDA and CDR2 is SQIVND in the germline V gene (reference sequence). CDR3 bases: TGTGCCAGTAGTATTAAAGGACAGGGTGGGTCCTTAATGTACACCGGGGAGCTGTTTTTT. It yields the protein CASSIKGQGGSLMYTGELFF.

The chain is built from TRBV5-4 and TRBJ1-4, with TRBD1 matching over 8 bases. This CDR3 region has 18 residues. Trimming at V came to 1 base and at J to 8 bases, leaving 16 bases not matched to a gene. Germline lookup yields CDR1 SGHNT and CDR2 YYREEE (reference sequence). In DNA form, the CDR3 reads TGTGCCAGCAGCTTGATGCGGACAGGGAATGAAGTCCGGGAAAAACTGTTTTTT. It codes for CASSLMRTGNEVREKLFF.